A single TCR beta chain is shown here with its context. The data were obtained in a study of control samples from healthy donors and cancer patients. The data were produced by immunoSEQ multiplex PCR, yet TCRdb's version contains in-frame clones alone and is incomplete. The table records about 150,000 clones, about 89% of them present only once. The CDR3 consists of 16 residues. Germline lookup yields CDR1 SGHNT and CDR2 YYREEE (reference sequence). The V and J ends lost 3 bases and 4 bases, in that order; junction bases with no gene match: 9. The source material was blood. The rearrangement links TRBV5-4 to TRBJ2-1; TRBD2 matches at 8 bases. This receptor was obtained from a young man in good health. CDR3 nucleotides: TGTGCCAGCAGCTCAACCCTAGCGGGTAGTTACAATGAGCAGTTCTTC. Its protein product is CASSSTLAGSYNEQFF. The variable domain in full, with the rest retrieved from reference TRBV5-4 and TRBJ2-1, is ETGVTQSPTHLIKTRGQQVTLRCSSQSGHNTVSWYQQALGQGPQFIFQYYREEENGRGNFPPRFSGLQFPNYSSELNVNALELDDSALYLCASSSTLAGSYNEQFFGPGTRLTVL.